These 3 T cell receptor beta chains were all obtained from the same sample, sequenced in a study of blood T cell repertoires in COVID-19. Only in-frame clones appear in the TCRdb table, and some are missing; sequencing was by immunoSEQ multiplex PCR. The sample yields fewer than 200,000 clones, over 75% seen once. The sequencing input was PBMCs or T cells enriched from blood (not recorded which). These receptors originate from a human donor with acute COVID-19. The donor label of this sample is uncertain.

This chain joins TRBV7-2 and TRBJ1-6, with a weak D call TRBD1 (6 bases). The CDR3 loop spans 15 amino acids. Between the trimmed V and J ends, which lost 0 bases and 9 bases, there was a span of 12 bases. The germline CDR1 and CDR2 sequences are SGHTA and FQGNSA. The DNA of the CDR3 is TGTGCCAGCAGCTTAGCGAGGGGGGGAATTTCACCCCTCCACTTT. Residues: CASSLARGGISPLHF.

The CDR3 sequence: CASRRQVNYGYTF. CDR3 nucleotide sequence: TGTGCCAGCAGGAGACAGGTTAACTATGGCTACACCTTC. The chain joins TRBV6-5 to TRBJ1-2, with a possible D match to TRBD1 (6 bases). Germline loops: CDR1 MNHEY, CDR2 SVGAGI. Deletions cut 6 bases from V and 1 base from J, with 9 bases between. The CDR3 sequence is 13 residues long.

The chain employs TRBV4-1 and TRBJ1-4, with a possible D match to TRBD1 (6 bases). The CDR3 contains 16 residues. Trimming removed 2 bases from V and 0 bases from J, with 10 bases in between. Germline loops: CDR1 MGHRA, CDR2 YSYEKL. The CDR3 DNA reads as TGCGCCAGCAGCCAACAGGGGACCGCAACTAATGAAAAACTGTTTTTT. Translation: CASSQQGTATNEKLFF.